The TCR beta chain under discussion was sequenced for a study of blood T cell repertoires in COVID-19. Across the study: Some COVID-19 samples were acute and others convalescent; all came from the United States, Italy and Spain. PBMCs, B-cell-depleted T cells, or T cells were the source of the cDNA or gDNA that made up the material.

The authors' processing: Estimation of nucleated cell counts was performed using reference gene primer amplification. Only in-frame clones appear in the TCRdb table, and some are missing; sequencing was by immunoSEQ multiplex PCR. That table is the source of V, J and clone size, and D and trimming were worked out from the DNA. The sample holds around 200,000 clones, around 90% seen once. This CDR3 contains 15 residues. CDR1 and CDR2 from the germline V gene are SNHLY and FYNNEI. Trimming stripped 3 bases from V and 4 bases from J, with 15 bases between. The chain is built from TRBV2 and TRBJ1-1, with a possible D match to TRBD1 (5 bases). The TCR sequence derives from a young woman who had recovered from COVID-19. Sequencing was performed on peripheral blood. CDR3 nucleotide sequence: TGTGCCAGCAGTGAGTTTTTGGGGACTGGCACTGAAGCTTTCTTT. Its protein is CASSEFLGTGTEAFF.